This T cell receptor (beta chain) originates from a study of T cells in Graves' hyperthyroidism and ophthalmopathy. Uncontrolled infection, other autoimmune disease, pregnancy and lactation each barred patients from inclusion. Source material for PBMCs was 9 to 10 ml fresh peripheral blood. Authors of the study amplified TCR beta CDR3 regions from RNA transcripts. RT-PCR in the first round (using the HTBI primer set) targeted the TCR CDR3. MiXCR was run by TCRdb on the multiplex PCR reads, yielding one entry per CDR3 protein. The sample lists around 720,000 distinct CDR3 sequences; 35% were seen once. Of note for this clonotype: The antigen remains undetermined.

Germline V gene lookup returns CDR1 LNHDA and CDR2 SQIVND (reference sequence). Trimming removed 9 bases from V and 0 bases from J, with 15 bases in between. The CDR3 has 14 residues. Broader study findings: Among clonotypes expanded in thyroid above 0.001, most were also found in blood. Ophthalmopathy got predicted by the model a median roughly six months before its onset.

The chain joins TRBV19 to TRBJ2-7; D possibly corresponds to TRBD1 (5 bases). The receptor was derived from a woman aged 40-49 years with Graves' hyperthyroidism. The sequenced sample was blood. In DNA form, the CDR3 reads TGTGCCAGCAGCATATGGGGCTACTCCTACGAGCAGTACTTC. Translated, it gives CASSIWGYSYEQYF.